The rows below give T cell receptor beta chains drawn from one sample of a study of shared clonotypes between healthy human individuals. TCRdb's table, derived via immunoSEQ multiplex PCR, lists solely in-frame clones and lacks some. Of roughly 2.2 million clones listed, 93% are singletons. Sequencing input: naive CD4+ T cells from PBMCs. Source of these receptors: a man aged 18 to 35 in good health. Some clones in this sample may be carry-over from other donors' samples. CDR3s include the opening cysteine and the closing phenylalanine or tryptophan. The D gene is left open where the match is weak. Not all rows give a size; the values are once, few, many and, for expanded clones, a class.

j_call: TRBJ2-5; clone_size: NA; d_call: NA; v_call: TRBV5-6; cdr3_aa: CASSLRGRGETQYF; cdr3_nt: TGTGCCAGCAGCTTGAGGGGGAGGGGAGAGACCCAGTACTTC
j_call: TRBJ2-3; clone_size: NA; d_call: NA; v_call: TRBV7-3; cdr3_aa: CASSSGHTDTQYF; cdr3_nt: TGTGCCAGCAGCTCCGGACACACAGATACGCAGTATTTT
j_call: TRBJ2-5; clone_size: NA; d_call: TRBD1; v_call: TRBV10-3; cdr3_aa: CAISEPGTGEETQYF; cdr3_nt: TGTGCCATCAGTGAGCCCGGGACAGGGGAAGAGACCCAGTACTTC
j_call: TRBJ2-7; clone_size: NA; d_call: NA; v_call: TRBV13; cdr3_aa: CASSLTGQGGHEQYF; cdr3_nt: TGTGCCAGCAGCTTAACGGGCCAGGGAGGTCACGAGCAGTACTTC
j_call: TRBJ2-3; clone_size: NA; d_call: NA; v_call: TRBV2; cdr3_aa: CASTGSITDTQYF; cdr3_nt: TGTGCCAGCACGGGAAGCATCACAGATACGCAGTATTTT
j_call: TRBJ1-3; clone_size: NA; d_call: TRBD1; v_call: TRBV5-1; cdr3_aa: CASSSGTGGRNTIYF; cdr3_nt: TGCGCCAGCAGCTCAGGGACAGGGGGAAGAAACACCATATATTTT
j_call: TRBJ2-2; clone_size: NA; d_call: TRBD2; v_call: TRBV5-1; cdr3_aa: CASSFLAGASTGELFF; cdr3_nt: TGCGCCAGCAGCTTTTTAGCGGGAGCCTCCACCGGGGAGCTGTTTTTT
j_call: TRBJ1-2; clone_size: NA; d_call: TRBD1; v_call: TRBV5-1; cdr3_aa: CASSSLSRPGTGGGGYTF; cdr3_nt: TGCGCCAGCAGCTCCTTATCTAGACCCGGGACAGGTGGAGGTGGCTACACCTTC
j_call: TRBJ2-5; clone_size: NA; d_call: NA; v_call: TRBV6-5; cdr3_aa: CASSYSPNGGETQYF; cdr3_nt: TGTGCCAGCAGTTACTCCCCTAACGGAGGAGAGACCCAGTACTTC
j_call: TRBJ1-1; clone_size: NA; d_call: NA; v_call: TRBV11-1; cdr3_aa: CASSAGGAQNTEAFF; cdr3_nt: TGTGCCAGCAGCGCTGGGGGAGCGCAGAACACTGAAGCTTTCTTT
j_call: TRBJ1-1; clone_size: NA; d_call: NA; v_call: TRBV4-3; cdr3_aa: CASSQDPGRGTEAFF; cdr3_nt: TGCGCCAGCAGCCAAGATCCGGGTAGGGGCACTGAAGCTTTCTTT
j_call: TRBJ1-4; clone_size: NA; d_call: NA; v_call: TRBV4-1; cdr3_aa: CASSQERGALTTNEKLFF; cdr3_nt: TGCGCCAGCAGCCAAGAGAGGGGGGCCCTTACAACTAATGAAAAACTGTTTTTT
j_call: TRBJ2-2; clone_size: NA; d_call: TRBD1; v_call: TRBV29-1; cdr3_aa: CSVRTGTVGELFF; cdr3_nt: TGCAGCGTACGGACAGGGACGGTAGGGGAGCTGTTTTTT
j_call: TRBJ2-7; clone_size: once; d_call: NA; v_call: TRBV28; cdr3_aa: CASTSRVGSPYEQYF; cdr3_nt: TGTGCCAGCACCTCGAGGGTGGGCTCGCCCTACGAGCAGTACTTC
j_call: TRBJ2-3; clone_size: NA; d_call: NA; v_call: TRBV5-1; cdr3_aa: CASSTGESTDTQYF; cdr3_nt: TGCGCCAGCAGCACTGGAGAAAGCACAGATACGCAGTATTTT
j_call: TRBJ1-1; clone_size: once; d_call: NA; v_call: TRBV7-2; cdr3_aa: CASRLPMNTEAFF; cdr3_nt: TGTGCCAGCAGACTCCCCATGAACACTGAAGCTTTCTTT
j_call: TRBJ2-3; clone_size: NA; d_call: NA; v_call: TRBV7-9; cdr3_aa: CATPRATSTDTQYF; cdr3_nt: TGTGCCACCCCCCGGGCCACCTCCACAGATACGCAGTATTTT
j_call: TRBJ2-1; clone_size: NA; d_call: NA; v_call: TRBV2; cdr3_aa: CASSDSRPPLNEQFF; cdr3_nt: TGTGCCAGCAGTGATAGTAGACCCCCCCTCAATGAGCAGTTCTTC
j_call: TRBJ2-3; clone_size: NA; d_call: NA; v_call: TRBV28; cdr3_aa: CASIRQQGPSTDTQYF; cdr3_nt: TGTGCCAGCATAAGGCAACAGGGCCCTAGCACAGATACGCAGTATTTT
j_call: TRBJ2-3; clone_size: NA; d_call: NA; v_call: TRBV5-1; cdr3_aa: CASSLGNRVSTDTQYF; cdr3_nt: TGCGCCAGCAGCTTGGGGAACAGGGTCAGCACAGATACGCAGTATTTT
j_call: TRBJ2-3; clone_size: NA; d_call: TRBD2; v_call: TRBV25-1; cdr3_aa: CASSEPRLAGGVDTQYF; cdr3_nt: TGTGCCAGCAGTGAACCCAGACTAGCGGGGGGGGTAGATACGCAGTATTTT
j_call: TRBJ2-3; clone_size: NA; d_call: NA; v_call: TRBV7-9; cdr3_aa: CASSLEQGTQYF; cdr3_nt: TGTGCCAGCAGCTTAGAACAGGGTACGCAGTATTTT